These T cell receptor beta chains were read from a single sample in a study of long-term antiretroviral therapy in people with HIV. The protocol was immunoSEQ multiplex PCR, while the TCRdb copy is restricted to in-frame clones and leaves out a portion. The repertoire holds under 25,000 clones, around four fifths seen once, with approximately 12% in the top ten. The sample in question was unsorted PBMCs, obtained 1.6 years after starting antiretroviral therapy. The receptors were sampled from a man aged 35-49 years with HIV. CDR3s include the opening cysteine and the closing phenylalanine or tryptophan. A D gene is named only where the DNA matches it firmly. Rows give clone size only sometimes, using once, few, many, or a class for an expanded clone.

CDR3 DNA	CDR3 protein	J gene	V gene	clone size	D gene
TGCGCCAGCAGTGATGAGTCCTACGAGCAGTACTTC	CASSDESYEQYF	TRBJ2-7	TRBV10-2	few	-
TGTGCCAGCAGTGCCGAAGCTAGCGGGAGTAAAGCGGGACTCGAGCAGTACTTC	CASSAEASGSKAGLEQYF	TRBJ2-7	TRBV13	-	TRBD2
TGTGCTAGTGGTGCCGGGACACGATACGAGCAGTACTTC	CASGAGTRYEQYF	TRBJ2-7	TRBV12-5	-	-
TGTGCCAGCAGCCCCTGGCCGGGCGATGAAGCTTTCTTT	CASSPWPGDEAFF	TRBJ1-1	TRBV7-9	-	-
TGTGCCAGCAGTTTTAGGTACAGGGGGCCCACTGAAGCTTTCTTT	CASSFRYRGPTEAFF	TRBJ1-1	TRBV28	-	TRBD1
TGTGCCAGCAGCCTGACTAGCGGGGAATACAATGAGCAGTTCTTC	CASSLTSGEYNEQFF	TRBJ2-1	TRBV11-3	few	TRBD2
TGTGCCAGCAGGGCCGGGACTAGCGCAGATACGCAGTATTTT	CASRAGTSADTQYF	TRBJ2-3	TRBV2	-	TRBD2
TGTGCCAGCAGGAGCAGGGGAGCTGGAAACACCATATATTTT	CASRSRGAGNTIYF	TRBJ1-3	TRBV25-1	-	-
TGCAGCGTTGTGGAGTATACGCAGTATTTT	CSVVEYTQYF	TRBJ2-3	TRBV29-1	-	-
TGTGCCAGCAGCCAACAGGGGGCTGAAGCTTTCTTT	CASSQQGAEAFF	TRBJ1-1	TRBV6-6	once	TRBD1
TGCAGCGTTTCTCGGAATGAGCAGTTCTTC	CSVSRNEQFF	TRBJ2-1	TRBV29-1	-	-
TGTGCCAGCAGCTTCACAGGGTTTGGCGAGCAGTACTTC	CASSFTGFGEQYF	TRBJ2-7	TRBV27	-	-
TGTGCCAGCAGTTACCGTGACCTATGCCCTTGTGGCTACACCTTC	CASSYRDLCPCGYTF	TRBJ1-2	TRBV6-7	-	-
TGTGCCAGCTCAAGGGAACAGGGGTTTGATACGCAGTATTTT	CASSREQGFDTQYF	TRBJ2-3	TRBV2	-	TRBD1
TGTGCCAGCAGTGATACTAGCGGGAGAGGGAATGAGCAGTTCTTC	CASSDTSGRGNEQFF	TRBJ2-1	TRBV6-1	-	TRBD2
TGTGCCAGCAGCTTTATTCTGGGAGGCCAAGAGACCCAGTACTTC	CASSFILGGQETQYF	TRBJ2-5	TRBV11-2	-	-
TGCAGCGTAACACAGGGTGTGAACACTGAAGCTTTCTTT	CSVTQGVNTEAFF	TRBJ1-1	TRBV29-1	once	-
TGTGCCAGCAGCCAAGTCGTGGGGGCCGAAAGAGGCGATCAGCCCCAGCATTTT	CASSQVVGAERGDQPQHF	TRBJ1-5	TRBV4-2	-	-
TGTGCCACCAGCAGACAACCGGGACAGGGATATAACGAGCAGTACTTC	CATSRQPGQGYNEQYF	TRBJ2-7	TRBV15	-	TRBD1
TGTGCCAGCAGCCGCGGACTAGCGGGAGGCCCCTACGAGCAGTACTTC	CASSRGLAGGPYEQYF	TRBJ2-7	TRBV27	-	TRBD2
TGTGCCAGCAGCCCCAGACAGGGGTGGGGCTATGGCTACACCTTC	CASSPRQGWGYGYTF	TRBJ1-2	TRBV9	-	TRBD1
TGCAGCGTTGCTGGCGGGAACACTGAAGCTTTCTTT	CSVAGGNTEAFF	TRBJ1-1	TRBV29-1	few	-
TGTGCCAGCAGCTCGATGACTAGCGGGACATACACAGATACGCAGTATTTT	CASSSMTSGTYTDTQYF	TRBJ2-3	TRBV5-6	-	TRBD2
TGTGCCAGCAGCCCGCCTATCGGGTTGGAGGAGCAGTTCTTC	CASSPPIGLEEQFF	TRBJ2-1	TRBV9	-	-
TGTGCCAGCAGTGCGATCCCCGGGACAGGTTTTTATGGCTACACCTTC	CASSAIPGTGFYGYTF	TRBJ1-2	TRBV27	-	TRBD1
TGTGCCTGGAGTGTAATTAGCAGCACAGATACGCAGTATTTT	CAWSVISSTDTQYF	TRBJ2-3	TRBV30	-	-
TGTGCCAGCAGCCAAGATTTGCGGGGAAAGATGACCTACGAGCAGTACTTC	CASSQDLRGKMTYEQYF	TRBJ2-7	TRBV4-2	-	-
TGTGCCAGCAGCTCTCAGACAGGGTTTTATTCGGCTTTCTTT	CASSSQTGFYSAFF	TRBJ1-1	TRBV7-9	-	TRBD1
TGTGCCAGCAGCTATTCCCGGGTCACTGAAGCTTTCTTT	CASSYSRVTEAFF	TRBJ1-1	TRBV7-3	-	-
TGTGCCAGCAGCTTGGACACAGGGGGTGGGAACACTGAAGCTTTCTTT	CASSLDTGGGNTEAFF	TRBJ1-1	TRBV5-6	-	TRBD1
TGTGCTAGTTTGGGTTTCACAGATACGCAGTATTTT	CASLGFTDTQYF	TRBJ2-3	TRBV12-5	-	-
TGTGCCAGCAGCCCCCCGGATTACTATGGCTACACCTTC	CASSPPDYYGYTF	TRBJ1-2	TRBV9	-	-
TGCGCCAGCAGCTTGGAGAGACCCTCCTACGAGCAGTACTTC	CASSLERPSYEQYF	TRBJ2-7	TRBV5-1	-	-
TGCGCCAGCAGCTTGGGGGGACAGGGGGCTCATGGCTACACCTTC	CASSLGGQGAHGYTF	TRBJ1-2	TRBV5-1	-	TRBD1
TGTGCCAGCAGGTTGGGGACGAACACTGAAGCTTTCTTT	CASRLGTNTEAFF	TRBJ1-1	TRBV5-8	-	-
TGCGCCAGCAGCTTGGCCTTAACTAGCGGGTTGAATGAGCAGTTCTTC	CASSLALTSGLNEQFF	TRBJ2-1	TRBV5-1	-	TRBD2
TGTGCCAGCAGTGAAACGGGGGGCGGTCAGCCCCAGCATTTT	CASSETGGGQPQHF	TRBJ1-5	TRBV6-1	-	-